Listed below are T cell receptor beta chains from one sample, sequenced in a study of blood T cells in healthy people across ages. MiXCR, applied by TCRdb to the 5' RACE reads, yields one record per CDR3 protein. The table lists nearly 800,000 distinct CDR3 sequences, just under 25% of them singletons. The sample was also linked to a second study, of T cells of mothers and their children.

Sequencing was done on a sample of blood. These receptors all stem from a boy aged 5-17 years in good health. Both conserved end residues are trimmed from each CDR3.

v_gene	j_gene	CDR3aa
TRBV27	TRBJ2-3	AREHREITDTQY
TRBV7-9	TRBJ2-7	ASSDTSGGPYEQY
TRBV6-5	TRBJ1-1	ASSWHRDTMNTEAF
TRBV5-1	TRBJ2-5	ACHPDTTQETQY
TRBV20-1	TRBJ2-1	SAKRVNRNEQF
TRBV7-2	TRBJ2-3	ASSLMSGGKPDTQY
TRBV20-1	TRBJ2-7	SARVLGHRAGYEQY
TRBV20-1	TRBJ1-2	SATVSVTRTGASDYGYT
TRBV7-2	TRBJ2-6	ASTMAVGANVLT
TRBV7-2	TRBJ2-5	VSSPGSGIGETQY
TRBV13	TRBJ2-1	ASSNDRVNEQF
TRBV5-6	TRBJ1-2	ASSFIYRGDYGYT
TRBV20-1	TRBJ2-7	SASGRTSYEQY
TRBV7-2	TRBJ1-1	ASSFPTGRSAEAF
TRBV29-1	TRBJ2-1	SVDRLAGDEQF
TRBV19	TRBJ2-3	ASSSPVGLTDTQY
TRBV20-1	TRBJ1-4	SAGDRVRGKLF
TRBV6-2/TRBV6-3	TRBJ2-7	ASSRDRGIDEQY
TRBV20-1	TRBJ1-5	SARDQMKPQH
TRBV19	TRBJ2-1	ASSISGEDYEQF
TRBV29-1	TRBJ1-2	SVEDWRVNYGYT
TRBV7-8	TRBJ2-7	ASSRSRGTVNYEQY
TRBV29-1	TRBJ2-1	SDLDGISGNEQF
TRBV25-1	TRBJ1-4	AGSDGEKLF
TRBV4-1	TRBJ1-1	ASSQGQVYTEAF
TRBV28	NA	ASSWQISEQY
TRBV7-2	TRBJ1-3	ASSFLPGGLGNTIY